These 24 T cell receptor beta chains were all obtained from the same sample, sequenced in a study of Ad26.COV2.S vaccination and SARS-CoV-2 variants. TCRdb's table, derived via immunoSEQ multiplex PCR, lists solely in-frame clones and lacks some. Here the sample spans 350,000 to 500,000 clones, about 90% being singletons. The sample's treatment: some 20 received Ad26.COV2.S at low or high dose, single or two shots; roughly five received placebo; per-sample allocation not given. Sampling was done on day 63 after the first vaccine or placebo injection. Sequencing was performed on peripheral blood, taken in a trial of Ad26.COV2.S vaccine versus placebo. These receptors were taken from a person between 18 and 59 years old who received the Ad26.COV2.S COVID-19 vaccine or a placebo.

CDR3 amino acids: CASSSVGTVTSDTQYF. The CDR3 nucleotides read TGTGCCAGCAGCTCCGTCGGGACAGTTACCTCAGATACGCAGTATTTT. The chain employs TRBV7-2 and TRBJ2-3, with 7 bases matching TRBD1. The CDR3 spans 16 residues. V trimming: 4 bases; J trimming: 4 bases; junction bases outside the gene matches: 11. Per the germline V gene, CDR1 is SGHTA and CDR2 is FQGNSA.

CDR3 protein: CASSVGPPPDTQYF. CDR3 nucleotides: TGTGCCAGCAGCGTAGGACCCCCCCCAGATACGCAGTATTTT. The rearrangement uses TRBV9 and TRBJ2-3; D is undetermined. V was shortened by 0 bases and J by 4 bases, with 9 bases between the two germline ends. Germline V gene sequence: CDR1 SGDLS, CDR2 YYNGEE. The CDR3 covers 14 residues.

This clone was counted only a few times. The chain is built from TRBV7-9 and TRBJ2-1; 13 nucleotides line up with TRBD2. J gave up 7 bases and V 3 bases, and 6 bases lay outside the gene matches. The CDR3 length is 16 residues. Germline V gene data show CDR1 as SEHNR and CDR2 as FQNEAQ (reference sequence). The CDR3 region has the DNA TGTGCCAGCAGCTTCCTGACTAGCGGGAGGATTAATGAGCAGTTCTTC. Its translation: CASSFLTSGRINEQFF.

This chain links TRBV23-1 with TRBJ2-5; the match to TRBD1 covers 8 bases. TRBV23-1 is known as an ORF, though its function is uncertain. This CDR3 contains 15 residues. V trimming: 3 bases; J trimming: 7 bases; junction bases outside the gene matches: 10. CDR3 in amino acids: CASSHSGTGLRTQYF. For the CDR3, the DNA is TGCGCCAGCAGTCACTCCGGGACAGGCTTAAGGACCCAGTACTTC.

The chain uses TRBV28 and TRBJ1-2; 7 nucleotides match TRBD1. With V trimmed by 5 bases and J by 7 bases, 7 bases remained unmatched. CDR1 is MDHEN, CDR2 SYDVKM, per germline. The CDR3 is 13 residues long. In nucleotides, the CDR3 is TGTGCCAGCAGTCCCAGGGACAGATCTGGCTACACCTTC. Residues: CASSPRDRSGYTF.

V is TRBV12-3 or TRBV12-4 and J is TRBJ2-7; TRBD2 is a possible D gene (6 bases). This CDR3 is 13 amino acids long. Trimming left V 10 bases short and J 7 bases short, with 20 bases between. CDR3: CANSTNGGEEQYF. In DNA, the CDR3 is TGTGCCAACAGCACGAACGGGGGAGAGGAGCAGTACTTC.

V gene TRBV19 combines with J gene TRBJ1-6; possibly TRBD1 for D (6 bases). The CDR3 contains 16 residues. V was clipped by 5 bases and J by 0 bases, with 11 bases between them. Looked up from germline, CDR1 is LNHDA and CDR2 is SQIVND (reference sequence). The CDR3 region has the DNA TGTGCCAGTAGTCTCAGGGGAGACTCCTATAATTCACCCCTCCACTTT. Protein product: CASSLRGDSYNSPLHF. Full variable domain (missing parts from reference TRBV19 and TRBJ1-6): DGGITQSPKYLFRKEGQNVTLSCEQNLNHDAMYWYRQDPGQGLRLIYYSQIVNDFQKGDIAEGYSVSREKKESFPLTVTSAQKNPTAFYLCASSLRGDSYNSPLHFGNGTRLTVT.

This sequence joins TRBV19 and TRBJ2-2, with D possibly being TRBD2 (5 bases). The CDR3 consists of 15 residues. The V and J ends lost 8 bases and 6 bases respectively, with 19 bases between them. CDR1 is LNHDA and CDR2 is SQIVND in the germline V gene (reference sequence). This CDR3 reads CASAYKRAAAGELFF. The DNA for the CDR3 is TGTGCCAGTGCCTATAAGAGGGCCGCGGCCGGGGAGCTGTTTTTT.

The CDR3 loop is CASSLSQGGYNEQFF. DNA of the CDR3: TGTGCCAGCAGTTTATCACAGGGCGGCTACAATGAGCAGTTCTTC. The chain links TRBV27 to TRBJ2-1; possibly TRBD1 for D (6 bases). The CDR3 is made up of 15 amino acids. Trimming took off 0 bases at V and 3 bases at J, with 9 bases between the two ends. Per the germline V gene, CDR1 is MNHEY and CDR2 is SMNVEV (reference sequence).

The chain joins TRBV18 to TRBJ2-7; 9 bases are shared with TRBD1. The germline V gene encodes CDR1 KGHSH and CDR2 LQKENI. The V and J ends lost 3 bases and 5 bases, in that order; junction bases with no gene match: 5. The CDR3 sequence is 14 residues long. The CDR3 DNA sequence: TGTGCCAGCTCACCGACAGGGGGAACCGACGAGCAGTACTTC. This translates into CASSPTGGTDEQYF.

The chain employs TRBV14 and TRBJ1-6; D is unclear. Trimming cost V 4 bases and J 3 bases, with 13 bases left between them. This CDR3 comprises 16 residues. The germline CDR1 and CDR2 sequences are SGHDN and FVKESK. The CDR3 spells CASSRWADIYNSPLHF. The DNA of the CDR3 is TGTGCCAGCAGCCGGTGGGCAGACATCTATAATTCACCCCTCCACTTT. Together with reference TRBV14 and TRBJ1-6, the CDR3 gives the full variable domain: EAGVTQFPSHSVIEKGQTVTLRCDPISGHDNLYWYRRVMGKEIKFLLHFVKESKQDESGMPNNRFLAERTGGTYSTLKVQPAELEDSGVYFCASSRWADIYNSPLHFGNGTRLTVT.

This sequence joins TRBV28 and TRBJ2-7; possible D gene TRBD2, 7 bases. Trimming removed 6 bases from V and 0 bases from J, with 15 bases in between. The V gene's germline CDR1 is MDHEN and CDR2 SYDVKM. CDR3 length: 15 amino acids. The CDR3 DNA reads TGTGCCAGCAGCGACGGGGGGCGGCACTCCTACGAGCAGTACTTC. This gives the protein CASSDGGRHSYEQYF.

This clone was observed once. The genes are TRBV7-2 and TRBJ2-5; either TRBD1 or TRBD2 may supply D (6 bases each). In germline, CDR1 is SGHTA, CDR2 FQGNSA. V dropped 5 bases and J dropped 1 base, with 14 bases sitting between them. This CDR3 is built from 15 residues. The CDR3 DNA follows: TGTGCCAGCAGCCCCACAGGGACTCTCCAAGAGACCCAGTACTTC. Encoded protein: CASSPTGTLQETQYF.

The chain couples TRBV5-4 to TRBJ2-3, with 10 nucleotides matching TRBD1. V shed 4 bases and J 6 bases; nucleotides not matched to a gene: 11. This CDR3 has 16 residues. The germline CDR1 and CDR2 sequences are SGHNT and YYREEE (reference sequence). The CDR3 protein is CASSIPRTGGLDTQYF. The CDR3 region has the DNA TGTGCCAGCAGCATACCCCGGACAGGGGGTTTGGATACGCAGTATTTT.

In this sample, this clone turned up a few times. This chain links TRBV3-1 (or the pseudogene TRBV3-2) with TRBJ2-2; no definite D call. Between the trimmed V and J ends, which lost 0 bases and 9 bases, there was a span of 11 bases. Germline values: CDR1 LGHDT, CDR2 YNNKEL (reference sequence). This CDR3 is built from 14 residues. CDR3 sequence: CASSQDTRLRELFF. The CDR3 bases are TGTGCCAGCAGCCAAGATACACGCCTTAGGGAGCTGTTTTTT.

This sequence joins TRBV11-2 and TRBJ2-7; 10 positions match TRBD2. V lost 1 base, J lost 2 bases, and 8 bases stayed unmatched. Germline loops: CDR1 SGHAT, CDR2 FQNNGV. The CDR3 spans 17 residues. The CDR3 nucleotides read TGTGCCAGCAGCTTAGCACCGCCGGGACTAGCGACCTACGAGCAGTACTTC. Protein: CASSLAPPGLATYEQYF.

This clone was found once. The chain employs TRBV7-9 and TRBJ2-3, with unresolved D. V lost 5 bases, J lost 4 bases, and 19 bases lay in between. CDR3 length: 16 amino acids. CDR1 is SEHNR, CDR2 FQNEAQ, per germline (reference sequence). The CDR3 DNA is TGTGCCAGCAGCGCGCAAGTTGGCCTGGGCGCAGATACGCAGTATTTT. Translation: CASSAQVGLGADTQYF.

This clone turned up a few times. The chain recombines TRBV7-8 with TRBJ2-1, with TRBD2 identical over 10 bases. CDR3 size: 21 residues. Trimming cost V 2 bases and J 2 bases; bases outside gene matches: 18. CDR1 SGHVS and CDR2 FQNEAQ come from the germline V gene. CDR3 coding DNA: TGTGCCAGCAGCTTACATTACTCGAAATCTAGCGGGAGTTACCCCTACAATGAGCAGTTCTTC. Protein product: CASSLHYSKSSGSYPYNEQFF.

The DNA of the CDR3 is TGTGCCAGCAGCCAAGATAACGGGGGGTGGACTGAAGCTTTCTTT. Translating gives CASSQDNGGWTEAFF. The chain recombines TRBV3-1 (or the pseudogene TRBV3-2) with TRBJ1-1, with a possible D match to TRBD1 (5 bases). From germline, CDR1 is LGHDT and CDR2 YNNKEL (reference sequence). The CDR3 has 15 residues. V lost 0 bases and J 5 bases, leaving 13 bases between the germline ends.

The rearrangement uses TRBV11-2 and TRBJ2-5, with TRBD2 matching over 8 bases. CDR3 size: 15 residues. Per the germline V gene, CDR1 is SGHAT and CDR2 is FQNNGV. V was clipped by 3 bases and J by 2 bases; unmatched bases: 5. In nucleotides, the CDR3 is TGTGCCAGCAGCTTTGGTGGCGGGAGGCAAGAGACCCAGTACTTC. Translation: CASSFGGGRQETQYF.

This rearrangement joins TRBV7-2 to TRBJ2-5, with D hard to call. The germline V and J ends were trimmed by 0 bases and 5 bases, with 13 bases remaining between them. This CDR3 contains 15 residues. CDR1 SGHTA and CDR2 FQGNSA come from the germline V gene. CDR3 sequence reads: CASSLAAPTGETQYF. CDR3 in DNA: TGTGCCAGCAGCTTAGCTGCTCCCACTGGGGAGACCCAGTACTTC.

The chain joins TRBV7-2 to TRBJ1-4; a possible D gene is TRBD1 (6 bases). CDR3 length: 16 residues. Germline loops: CDR1 SGHTA, CDR2 FQGNSA. The V gene lost 5 bases and the J gene lost 1 base, with 14 bases spanning the gap. This chain's CDR3 is CASSPPGAETNEKLFF. For the CDR3, the DNA is TGTGCCAGCAGCCCGCCAGGGGCGGAAACTAATGAAAAACTGTTTTTT.

CDR3 amino acids: CATSRDLGEPQHF. In DNA form, the CDR3 reads TGTGCCACCAGCAGAGATTTGGGAGAGCCCCAGCATTTT. The chain is built from TRBV15 and TRBJ1-5; D is uncertain. CDR3 length: 13 amino acids. Trimming took 0 bases from V and 8 from J, leaving 8 bases between them. CDR1 and CDR2 from the germline V gene are LNHNV and YYDKDF (reference sequence).

The V and J genes are TRBV11-2 and TRBJ1-6, with 9 positions matching TRBD1. Unmatched junction bases numbered 5, after V lost 8 bases and J lost 3 bases. Germline lookup yields CDR1 SGHAT and CDR2 FQNNGV. CDR3 length: 15 amino acids. CDR3 DNA: TGTGCCAGCCGCCTGACAGGGGGCTATAATTCACCCCTCCACTTT. Its protein is CASRLTGGYNSPLHF. Full variable domain (missing parts from reference TRBV11-2 and TRBJ1-6): EAGVAQSPRYKIIEKRQSVAFWCNPISGHATLYWYQQILGQGPKLLIQFQNNGVVDDSQLPKDRFSAERLKGVDSTLKIQPAKLEDSAVYLCASRLTGGYNSPLHFGNGTRLTVT.